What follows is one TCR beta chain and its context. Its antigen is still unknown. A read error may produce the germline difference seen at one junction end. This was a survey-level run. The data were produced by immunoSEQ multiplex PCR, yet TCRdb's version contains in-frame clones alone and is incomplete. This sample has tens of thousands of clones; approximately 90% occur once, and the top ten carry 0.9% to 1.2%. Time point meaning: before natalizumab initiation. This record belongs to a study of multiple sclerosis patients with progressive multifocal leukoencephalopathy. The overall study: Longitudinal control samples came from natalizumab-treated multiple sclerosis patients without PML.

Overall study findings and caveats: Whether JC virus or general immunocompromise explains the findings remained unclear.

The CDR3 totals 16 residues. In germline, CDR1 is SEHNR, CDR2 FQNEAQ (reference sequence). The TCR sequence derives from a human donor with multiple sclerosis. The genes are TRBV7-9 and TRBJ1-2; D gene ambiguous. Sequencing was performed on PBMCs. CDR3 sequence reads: CAGSLDRYETLNGYTF. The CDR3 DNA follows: TGTGCCGGCAGCTTAGACCGTTACGAAACCCTTAATGGCTACACCTTC.